The rows below give T cell receptor beta chains drawn from one sample of a study of control samples from healthy donors and cancer patients. This table comes from immunoSEQ multiplex PCR, and its TCRdb copy is limited to in-frame clones, with some not included. The repertoire holds tens of thousands of clones, with 70% to 90% as singletons. The sample was PBMCs. All receptors derive from a woman in her fifties or sixties with lung cancer. Both conserved end residues are part of each CDR3. The order of the fields is J gene, clone size, V gene, D gene, CDR3 DNA, CDR3 protein. The D gene is left open where the match is weak. Clone size is shown for a subset of rows, as once, few, many or a class of expanded clone.

J gene: TRBJ1-2
clone size: -
V gene: TRBV19
D gene: -
CDR3 DNA: TGTGCCAGTAGTGCTCACAGGGCGGGCTATGGCTACACCTTC
CDR3 protein: CASSAHRAGYGYTF

J gene: TRBJ1-5
clone size: -
V gene: TRBV7-8
D gene: -
CDR3 DNA: TGTGCCAGCAGCTTATTCTCCTTCAGGACACGCGGAGCCCAGCCCCAGCATTTT
CDR3 protein: CASSLFSFRTRGAQPQHF

J gene: TRBJ2-1
clone size: -
V gene: TRBV19
D gene: TRBD1
CDR3 DNA: TGTGCCAGTATCCCGACAGGGGGTTCGGGTGAGCAGTTCTTC
CDR3 protein: CASIPTGGSGEQFF

J gene: TRBJ2-3
clone size: -
V gene: TRBV2
D gene: -
CDR3 DNA: TGTGCCAGCAGCCAGTCAGATACGCAGTATTTT
CDR3 protein: CASSQSDTQYF

J gene: TRBJ1-5
clone size: -
V gene: TRBV23-1
D gene: -
CDR3 DNA: TGCGCCAGCAGTCTTGGCCCGGGGGGGGGAGGGCAGCCCCAGCATTTT
CDR3 protein: CASSLGPGGGGQPQHF

J gene: TRBJ2-7
clone size: -
V gene: TRBV27
D gene: -
CDR3 DNA: TGTGCCAGCAGTGCCGGTTATGAGGGTTACGAGCAGTACTTC
CDR3 protein: CASSAGYEGYEQYF

J gene: TRBJ1-3
clone size: -
V gene: TRBV3-1/TRBV3-2
D gene: -
CDR3 DNA: TGTGCCAGCAGCCAAGATGGGGGAAACACCATATATTTT
CDR3 protein: CASSQDGGNTIYF

J gene: TRBJ2-5
clone size: -
V gene: TRBV28
D gene: TRBD2
CDR3 DNA: TGTGCCAGCAGTTTGGACGGACTAGGACAAGAGACCCAGTACTTC
CDR3 protein: CASSLDGLGQETQYF

J gene: TRBJ2-2
clone size: once
V gene: TRBV14
D gene: -
CDR3 DNA: TGTGCCAGCAGCCGAGGGGAGGCCGGGGAGCTGTTTTTT
CDR3 protein: CASSRGEAGELFF

J gene: TRBJ2-5
clone size: -
V gene: TRBV7-3
D gene: TRBD1
CDR3 DNA: TGTGCCAGCAGCACAACAGGGGTCCAAGAGACCCAGTACTTC
CDR3 protein: CASSTTGVQETQYF

J gene: TRBJ2-7
clone size: once
V gene: TRBV7-9
D gene: TRBD1
CDR3 DNA: TGTGCCAGCAGCTTAGATGGGACAGGGGCGGGGGAGCAGTACTTC
CDR3 protein: CASSLDGTGAGEQYF

J gene: TRBJ1-1
clone size: -
V gene: TRBV2
D gene: -
CDR3 DNA: TGTGCCAGCAGTTTCCAGGGTGCTAACACTGAAGCTTTCTTT
CDR3 protein: CASSFQGANTEAFF

J gene: TRBJ2-5
clone size: -
V gene: TRBV5-4
D gene: -
CDR3 DNA: TGTGCCAGCAGCTTGCAACAGGCCCAAGAGACCCAGTACTTC
CDR3 protein: CASSLQQAQETQYF

J gene: TRBJ1-2
clone size: -
V gene: TRBV19
D gene: -
CDR3 DNA: TGTGCCAGTAGTATGGGGTATGGCTACACCTTC
CDR3 protein: CASSMGYGYTF

J gene: TRBJ1-1
clone size: once
V gene: TRBV7-3
D gene: -
CDR3 DNA: TGTGCCAGCAGCTTAGGGGGAGGTACTGAAGCTTTCTTT
CDR3 protein: CASSLGGGTEAFF

J gene: TRBJ1-5
clone size: -
V gene: TRBV30
D gene: -
CDR3 DNA: TGTGCCTGGAGTGTAACAGGGATTCAGCCCCAGCATTTT
CDR3 protein: CAWSVTGIQPQHF

J gene: TRBJ1-2
clone size: -
V gene: TRBV7-9
D gene: -
CDR3 DNA: TGTGCCAGCAGTCCAAGGACCTATGGCTACACCTTC
CDR3 protein: CASSPRTYGYTF

J gene: TRBJ1-4
clone size: -
V gene: TRBV6-5
D gene: -
CDR3 DNA: TGTGCCAGCAGTTACCTGACCGACTCAAATGAAAAACTGTTTTTT
CDR3 protein: CASSYLTDSNEKLFF

J gene: TRBJ2-7
clone size: -
V gene: TRBV10-3
D gene: TRBD1
CDR3 DNA: TGTGCCATCAGTGAGCCGGGACAGGGGACGGAAGAGCAGTACTTC
CDR3 protein: CAISEPGQGTEEQYF

J gene: TRBJ2-1
clone size: few
V gene: TRBV5-4
D gene: TRBD1
CDR3 DNA: TGTGCCAGCAGCGATGGGACAGTTGGGTTGGATGAGCAGTTCTTC
CDR3 protein: CASSDGTVGLDEQFF

J gene: TRBJ1-3
clone size: -
V gene: TRBV4-1
D gene: -
CDR3 DNA: TGCGCCAGCAGCCAGGACGGGACTTACTCTGGAAACACCATATATTTT
CDR3 protein: CASSQDGTYSGNTIYF

J gene: TRBJ1-3
clone size: -
V gene: TRBV2
D gene: TRBD1
CDR3 DNA: TGTGCCAGCAGCTCACAGGGGACCATAGGAAACACCATATATTTT
CDR3 protein: CASSSQGTIGNTIYF

J gene: TRBJ1-4
clone size: -
V gene: TRBV18
D gene: -
CDR3 DNA: TGTGCCAGCTCACAGGACTCCCTGGGGGAAAAACTGTTTTTT
CDR3 protein: CASSQDSLGEKLFF

J gene: TRBJ1-4
clone size: -
V gene: TRBV30
D gene: -
CDR3 DNA: TGTGCCTGGAGTCCAACCGACGTGGGGGAAAAACTGTTTTTT
CDR3 protein: CAWSPTDVGEKLFF

J gene: TRBJ1-5
clone size: -
V gene: TRBV6-5
D gene: TRBD1
CDR3 DNA: TGTGCCAGCAGCGCAGGACAGGCCAATCAGCCCCAGCATTTT
CDR3 protein: CASSAGQANQPQHF

J gene: TRBJ2-2
clone size: -
V gene: TRBV7-6
D gene: -
CDR3 DNA: TGTGCCAGCAGCTTAGCCACAGTTACCGGGGAGCTGTTTTTT
CDR3 protein: CASSLATVTGELFF

J gene: TRBJ1-2
clone size: -
V gene: TRBV19
D gene: TRBD1
CDR3 DNA: TGTGCCAGCAGACCCGGGACAGGGGGCTCTAATGGCTACACCTTC
CDR3 protein: CASRPGTGGSNGYTF

J gene: TRBJ1-6
clone size: -
V gene: TRBV7-9
D gene: -
CDR3 DNA: TGTGCCAGCAGCTCCGACGGGGCTTCACCCCTCCACTTT
CDR3 protein: CASSSDGASPLHF

J gene: TRBJ2-2
clone size: -
V gene: TRBV5-1
D gene: TRBD2
CDR3 DNA: TGCGCCAGCAGCTTGGTAGCGGGAGGGCCGGGCACCGGGGAGCTGTTTTTT
CDR3 protein: CASSLVAGGPGTGELFF

J gene: TRBJ1-4
clone size: -
V gene: TRBV20-1
D gene: TRBD1
CDR3 DNA: TGCAGTGCTAGTCCCGCCGGGACAGTTTATGAAAAACTGTTTTTT
CDR3 protein: CSASPAGTVYEKLFF

J gene: TRBJ2-7
clone size: -
V gene: TRBV19
D gene: -
CDR3 DNA: TGTGCCAGTAGCATTCGCAACTCCTACGAGCAGTACTTC
CDR3 protein: CASSIRNSYEQYF

J gene: TRBJ1-5
clone size: medium-sized
V gene: TRBV10-3
D gene: -
CDR3 DNA: TGTGCCATCAGTGAGTCGACAATGGGGTATCAGCCCCAGCATTTT
CDR3 protein: CAISESTMGYQPQHF

J gene: TRBJ2-7
clone size: -
V gene: TRBV30
D gene: TRBD1
CDR3 DNA: TGTGCCTGGAGTGTACGTGTAGGACAGGGGGTGAACGAGCAGTACTTC
CDR3 protein: CAWSVRVGQGVNEQYF

J gene: TRBJ2-7
clone size: -
V gene: TRBV6-2/TRBV6-3
D gene: -
CDR3 DNA: TGTGCCAGCAGCCAAACCTCCTACGAGCAGTACTTC
CDR3 protein: CASSQTSYEQYF

J gene: TRBJ1-5
clone size: few
V gene: TRBV15
D gene: TRBD1
CDR3 DNA: TGTGCCACCAGCGGACCCACCGGGACAGCCGGGGGGGGAGCGAGCAATCAGCCCCAGCATTTT
CDR3 protein: CATSGPTGTAGGGASNQPQHF

J gene: TRBJ2-5
clone size: -
V gene: TRBV10-3
D gene: TRBD1
CDR3 DNA: TGTGCCATCAGTGAGTCAGGGGGCACTTGGGAGACCCAGTACTTC
CDR3 protein: CAISESGGTWETQYF

J gene: TRBJ1-2
clone size: -
V gene: TRBV6-2/TRBV6-3
D gene: TRBD1
CDR3 DNA: TGTGCCAGCAGTTACAGGGGGCGCGAGGGCTACACCTTC
CDR3 protein: CASSYRGREGYTF

J gene: TRBJ2-7
clone size: -
V gene: TRBV9
D gene: -
CDR3 DNA: TGTGCCAGCAGCGTAGGACCTAGCGCCCCCAACTACGAGCAGTACTTC
CDR3 protein: CASSVGPSAPNYEQYF